The rows below give T cell receptor beta chains drawn from one sample of a study of read filtering for tumor transcriptome and immune sequencing. TCRdb recomputed calls from the reads with MiXCR, one row per CDR3 protein. The table includes about 46,000 distinct CDR3 sequences, 12% detected once. Sequencing was done on a sample of a population of CD138-negative cells sorted from bone marrow. Receptor source: a donor at least 40 years old with multiple myeloma. Both conserved end residues are part of each CDR3. A D gene is named only where the DNA matches it firmly. Clone size is given for some rows only: seen once, a few or many times, or a class if the clone is expanded.

TGTGCCAGCAGCTTTTCTCTCCGGCGGCCTAGCACAGATACGCAGTATTTT | CASSFSLRRPSTDTQYF | TRBV7-2 | many | - | TRBJ2-3
TGTGCCAGCAGCCCTAGCGGTTACAACACCGGGGAGCTGTTTTTT | CASSPSGYNTGELFF | TRBV7-9 | many | TRBD2 | TRBJ2-2
TGCGCCAGCAGCTCGGGACAGGGGGCTGTAGAGACCCAGTACTTC | CASSSGQGAVETQYF | TRBV5-1 | many | TRBD1 | TRBJ2-5
TGCAGCGTAAGAAAAGCGGGAGGGCCCTCGGAGGAGCAGTACTTC | CSVRKAGGPSEEQYF | TRBV29-1 | many | TRBD2 | TRBJ2-7
TGCAGTGCTAGAGATGGGAGAAATGAGCAGTTCTTC | CSARDGRNEQFF | TRBV20-1 | many | - | TRBJ2-1
TGTGCCACCAGCAGAGGTCGAAGCGGGAGCCCAGATACGCAGTATTTT | CATSRGRSGSPDTQYF | TRBV15 | many | TRBD2 | TRBJ2-3
TGTGCCGCGACGGGGAAAGCTCAAGAGACCCAGTACTTC | CAATGKAQETQYF | TRBV3-1 | many | - | TRBJ2-5
TGTGCCAGCAGCTTAGGCGGGGACCCCGGGGTCAATGAGCAGTTCTTC | CASSLGGDPGVNEQFF | TRBV7-2 | many | - | TRBJ2-1
TGCGCCAGCAGCCAAGCAGGAAGGGATTATGGGGCCAACGTCCTGACTTTC | CASSQAGRDYGANVLTF | TRBV4-1 | many | - | TRBJ2-6
TGTGCCAGCGGCCCTTGGAGTCCCGAAAATGAGCAGTTCTTC | CASGPWSPENEQFF | TRBV7-6 | - | - | TRBJ2-1
TGCAGTGCTAGAGATATACCGGGACAGGGGCGCGATGAGCAGTTCTTC | CSARDIPGQGRDEQFF | TRBV20-1 | many | TRBD1 | TRBJ2-1
TGTGCCAGCAGCACCCAAACTAGCTCCTACGAGCAGTACTTC | CASSTQTSSYEQYF | TRBV7-2 | many | - | TRBJ2-7
TGTGCCAGCAGCGCAAATAGACCCGGGCCGAACACTGAAGCTTTCTTT | CASSANRPGPNTEAFF | TRBV7-3 | many | - | TRBJ1-1
TGTGCCAGCAGTGATGTTGACAGATCCTATGGCTACACCTTC | CASSDVDRSYGYTF | TRBV6-1 | many | - | TRBJ1-2
TGTGCCAGCAGCTTAGGGGGACAGGGGATATTATCCCGGTTGGGCACTGAAGCTTTCTTT | CASSLGGQGILSRLGTEAFF | TRBV13 | many | TRBD1 | TRBJ1-1
TGCGCCAGCAGCTTGATAGGGACTAGTCGGCAGCAGTACTTC | CASSLIGTSRQQYF | TRBV5-1 | many | TRBD2 | TRBJ2-7
TGCAGTGCTAGACCCGACAGGGTTAATTCACCCCTCCACTTT | CSARPDRVNSPLHF | TRBV20-1 | many | TRBD1 | TRBJ1-6
TGTGCCAGCAGTCCGAAATTGAACACTGAAGCTTTCTTT | CASSPKLNTEAFF | TRBV2 | many | - | TRBJ1-1
TGTGCCAGCAGCTTAGAAGACAATGAGCAGTTCTTC | CASSLEDNEQFF | TRBV7-9 | many | - | TRBJ2-1
TGCGCCAGCAGCCAGGGGCGGGGGATGGAGAAATATAGCAATCAGCCCCAGCATTTT | CASSQGRGMEKYSNQPQHF | TRBV4-1 | many | - | TRBJ1-5
TGCGCCAGCAGCCAAGATTGGGGGGTCGAGCCCCAGCATTTT | CASSQDWGVEPQHF | TRBV4-1 | many | - | TRBJ1-5
TGTGCCAGCAGTATAGGACCACCAGATACGCAGTATTTT | CASSIGPPDTQYF | TRBV12-3/TRBV12-4 | many | - | TRBJ2-3
TGTGCCACCCGGACAGGGGGCACAGATACGCAGTATTTT | CATRTGGTDTQYF | TRBV28 | many | TRBD1 | TRBJ2-3
TGTGCCAGCAGTTCTAGCGGGAGCTACGAGCAGTACTTC | CASSSSGSYEQYF | TRBV6-2/TRBV6-3 | many | TRBD2 | TRBJ2-7
TGCGCCAGCAGCCAACAAGGGACTAGCGGCTACGAGCAGTACTTC | CASSQQGTSGYEQYF | TRBV4-3 | many | TRBD2 | TRBJ2-7
TGTGCCAGCAGCTTACCGGGACAATTCTCTGGAAACACCATATATTTT | CASSLPGQFSGNTIYF | TRBV7-2 | many | - | TRBJ1-3
TGTGCCTGCAGCCCCCTATATAGCAATCAGCCCCAGCATTTT | CACSPLYSNQPQHF | TRBV6-5 | - | - | TRBJ1-5
TGCGCCAGCAGCCGAGATTGGGGGAATAACGAAAAACTGTTTTTT | CASSRDWGNNEKLFF | TRBV4-1 | - | - | TRBJ1-4
TGCGCCAGCAGCCCGGGGACTAGCGGGGGCTCCTACGATGAGCAGTTCTTC | CASSPGTSGGSYDEQFF | TRBV5-1 | - | TRBD2 | TRBJ2-1
TGCAGTGCTGGGGGACTCCTCTCCACGTATTTT | CSAGGLLSTYF | TRBV20-1 | many | - | TRBJ2-3
TGTGCCAGCAGCTACGGGACGAACTCCTACAATGAGCAGTTCTTC | CASSYGTNSYNEQFF | TRBV7-3 | - | - | TRBJ2-1
TGTGCCAGCAGCTTGTTAACTAGCGGGAAAACCTACAATGAGCAGTTCTTC | CASSLLTSGKTYNEQFF | TRBV11-2 | many | TRBD2 | TRBJ2-1
TGTGCCAGCAGTTACTCCAGGACAGGGGCGGCCTACAATGAGCAGTTCTTC | CASSYSRTGAAYNEQFF | TRBV6-2/TRBV6-3 | many | TRBD1 | TRBJ2-1
TGTGCCAGCAGTGAAGCAGGCTATGGCTACACCTTC | CASSEAGYGYTF | TRBV6-1 | many | - | TRBJ1-2